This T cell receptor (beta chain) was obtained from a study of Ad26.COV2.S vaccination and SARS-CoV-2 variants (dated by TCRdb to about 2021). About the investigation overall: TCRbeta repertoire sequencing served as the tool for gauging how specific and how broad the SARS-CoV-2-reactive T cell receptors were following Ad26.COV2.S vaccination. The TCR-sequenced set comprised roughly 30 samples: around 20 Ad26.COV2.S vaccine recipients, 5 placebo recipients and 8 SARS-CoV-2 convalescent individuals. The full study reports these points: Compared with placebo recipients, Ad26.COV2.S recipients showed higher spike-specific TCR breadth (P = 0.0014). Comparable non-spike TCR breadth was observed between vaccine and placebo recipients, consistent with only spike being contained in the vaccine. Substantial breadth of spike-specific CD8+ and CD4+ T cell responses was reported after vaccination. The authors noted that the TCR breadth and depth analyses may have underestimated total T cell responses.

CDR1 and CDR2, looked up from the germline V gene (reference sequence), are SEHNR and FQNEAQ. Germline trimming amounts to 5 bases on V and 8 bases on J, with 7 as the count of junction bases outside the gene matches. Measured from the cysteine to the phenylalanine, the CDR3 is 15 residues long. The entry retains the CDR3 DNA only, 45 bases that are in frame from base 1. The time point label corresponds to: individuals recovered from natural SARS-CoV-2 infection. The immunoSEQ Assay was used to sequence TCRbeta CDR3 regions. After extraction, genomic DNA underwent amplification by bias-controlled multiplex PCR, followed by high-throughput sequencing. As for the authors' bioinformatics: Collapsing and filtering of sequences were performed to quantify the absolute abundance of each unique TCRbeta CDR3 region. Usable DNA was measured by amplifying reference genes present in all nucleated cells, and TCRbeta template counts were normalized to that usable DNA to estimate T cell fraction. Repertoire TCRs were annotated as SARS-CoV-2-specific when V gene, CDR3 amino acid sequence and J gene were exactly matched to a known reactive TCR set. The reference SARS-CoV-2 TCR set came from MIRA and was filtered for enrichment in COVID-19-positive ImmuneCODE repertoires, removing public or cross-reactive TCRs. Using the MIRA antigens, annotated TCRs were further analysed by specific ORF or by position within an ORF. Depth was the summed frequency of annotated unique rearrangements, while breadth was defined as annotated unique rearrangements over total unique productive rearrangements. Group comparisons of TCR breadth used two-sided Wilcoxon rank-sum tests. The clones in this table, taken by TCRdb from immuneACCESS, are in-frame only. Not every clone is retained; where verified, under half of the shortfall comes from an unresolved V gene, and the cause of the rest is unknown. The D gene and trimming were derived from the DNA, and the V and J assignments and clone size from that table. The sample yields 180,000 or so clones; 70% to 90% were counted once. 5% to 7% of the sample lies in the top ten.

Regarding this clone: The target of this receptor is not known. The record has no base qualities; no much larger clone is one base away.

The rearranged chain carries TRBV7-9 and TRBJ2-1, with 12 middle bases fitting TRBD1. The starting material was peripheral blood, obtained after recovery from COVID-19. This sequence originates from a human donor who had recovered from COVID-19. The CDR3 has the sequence CASSIRDRGPDEQFF. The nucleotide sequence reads TGTGCCAGCAGCATCCGGGACAGGGGGCCGGATGAGCAGTTCTTC.